One sample yielded the 32 T cell receptor beta chains listed below, sequenced in a study of blood T cell repertoires in COVID-19. Using immunoSEQ multiplex PCR, the repertoire was profiled, and TCRdb retains in-frame clones only, with some absent. In the table there are about 80,000 clones, 70% to 80% of which are singletons. The sequenced material came from peripheral blood. The source is a man in his 70s with active or convalescent COVID-19.

This chain joins TRBV5-1 and TRBJ1-2, with 10 bases identical to TRBD1. This CDR3 region has 15 residues. V trimming: 5 bases; J trimming: 5 bases; junction bases outside the gene matches: 9. The germline gives CDR1 SGHRS, CDR2 YFSETQ. The CDR3 here is CASRLTTGGDYGYTF. The CDR3 coding sequence is TGCGCCAGCAGATTGACGACAGGGGGCGATTATGGCTACACCTTC.

The chain carries TRBV2 and TRBJ2-1; D might be TRBD2 (6 bases). This CDR3 is 12 amino acids long. Trimming cost V 7 bases and J 5 bases, with 9 bases left between them. Germline CDR1 reads SNHLY; CDR2 reads FYNNEI. CDR3 coding DNA: TGTGCCAGCAATGGCGGGGACAATGAGCAGTTCTTC. This encodes CASNGGDNEQFF.

CDR3 nucleotide sequence: TGTGCCAGCAGGAAGAGAGCGGGGGGCACACAAGAGACCCAGTACTTC. This encodes CASRKRAGGTQETQYF. This chain uses TRBV27 with TRBJ2-5; 9 bases are a match to TRBD2. V dropped 6 bases and J dropped 2; count of bases not matched to a gene: 10. The CDR3 spans 16 residues. Germline loops: CDR1 MNHEY, CDR2 SMNVEV (reference sequence).

The chain combines TRBV5-4 with TRBJ1-6, with 8 bases that match TRBD1. Per germline, CDR1 SGHNT and CDR2 YYREEE (reference sequence). Trimming took 4 bases from V and 9 from J; bases not matched to a gene: 9. The CDR3 runs 15 residues. CDR3 sequence reads: CASSAVRGHGSPLHF. In DNA, the CDR3 is TGTGCCAGCAGCGCCGTCAGGGGGCACGGTTCACCCCTCCACTTT. Full variable domain (missing parts from reference TRBV5-4 and TRBJ1-6): ETGVTQSPTHLIKTRGQQVTLRCSSQSGHNTVSWYQQALGQGPQFIFQYYREEENGRGNFPPRFSGLQFPNYSSELNVNALELDDSALYLCASSAVRGHGSPLHFGNGTRLTVT.

V and J are TRBV7-9 and TRBJ2-3; 15 nucleotides line up with TRBD2. The germline gives CDR1 SEHNR, CDR2 FQNEAQ (reference sequence). J gave up 4 bases and V 4 bases, and 3 bases lay outside the gene matches. CDR3 length: 16 residues. In nucleotides, the CDR3 is TGTGCCAGCAGCTCCGGACTAGCGGGGGGGGCAGATACGCAGTATTTT. Residues: CASSSGLAGGADTQYF.

The chain combines TRBV19 with TRBJ2-7; 8 bases fit TRBD1. V gave up 5 bases and J gave up 6 bases; unmatched junction bases: 12. The CDR3 extends over 15 amino acids. CDR1 is LNHDA, CDR2 SQIVND, per germline (reference sequence). CDR3 residues: CASSRGLTGVGEQYF. CDR3 nucleotide sequence: TGTGCCAGTAGTCGCGGTTTGACAGGGGTCGGCGAGCAGTACTTC.

V gene TRBV5-1 combines with J gene TRBJ2-7, with 7 bases aligning to TRBD1. The CDR3 contains 13 residues. Germline V gene sequence: CDR1 SGHRS, CDR2 YFSETQ. J gave up 0 bases and V 4 bases, and 1 base lay outside the gene matches. CDR3 DNA sequence: TGCGCCAGCAGCCGGACAGGCTCCTACGAGCAGTACTTC. It encodes CASSRTGSYEQYF.

The J gene is TRBJ1-1, the V gene TRBV30; D may be TRBD1 (5 bases). Germline V gene data show CDR1 as GTSNPN and CDR2 as SVGIG (reference sequence). Trimming removed 4 bases from V and 10 bases from J, with 19 bases in between. CDR3 length: 13 residues. CDR3 protein: CAWKQEYFQGAFF. The CDR3 region has the DNA TGTGCCTGGAAACAGGAGTACTTCCAGGGAGCTTTCTTT. Variable domain in full (rest from reference TRBV30 and TRBJ1-1): SQTIHQWPATLVQPVGSPLSLECTVEGTSNPNLYWYRQAAGRGLQLLFYSVGIGQISSEVPQNLSASRPQDRQFILSSKKLLLSDSGFYLCAWKQEYFQGAFFGQGTRLTVV.

This clone appeared many times. The V call is TRBV4-2, the J call TRBJ1-4; the D gene is possibly TRBD1 (6 bases). The V end lost 0 bases, the J end lost 8 bases, and 13 bases lay between the germline ends. CDR3 size: 15 residues. Germline V gene sequence: CDR1 LGHNA, CDR2 YNFKEQ. CDR3 bases: TGTGCCAGCAGCCAAGATCAGACAGGATCGGAAAAACTGTTTTTT. Protein sequence: CASSQDQTGSEKLFF.

This clone is a singleton in its sample. The rearrangement uses TRBV15 and TRBJ1-4, with a tentative D call TRBD1 (6 bases). Trimming took off 4 bases at V and 5 bases at J, with 11 bases between the two ends. The CDR3 contains 14 residues. Germline assignment: CDR1 LNHNV and CDR2 YYDKDF (reference sequence). The CDR3 DNA reads TGTGCCACCAGCAAACAGGGAGGGAATGAAAAACTGTTTTTT. Its translation is CATSKQGGNEKLFF.

This chain connects TRBV6-5 to TRBJ2-7; 9 nucleotides align to TRBD1. CDR3 length equals 15 residues. Germline V gives CDR1 MNHEY, CDR2 SVGAGI. J was trimmed by 0 bases and V by 6 bases; bases with no gene match: 6. The CDR3 region has the DNA TGTGCCAGCAGCCCCGGGACAGGGAGCTCCTACGAGCAGTACTTC. Its protein is CASSPGTGSSYEQYF.

The chain carries TRBV7-9 and TRBJ1-4; D is uncertain. Trimming took off 3 bases at V and 5 bases at J, with 4 bases between the two ends. This CDR3 has 12 residues. Germline V lookup: CDR1 SEHNR, CDR2 FQNEAQ (reference sequence). This CDR3 is CASSFRNEKLFF. CDR3 nucleotide sequence: TGTGCCAGCAGCTTCCGGAATGAAAAACTGTTTTTT.

The chain joins TRBV6-5 to TRBJ2-1; D may be TRBD2 (5 bases). Germline lookup yields CDR1 MNHEY and CDR2 SVGAGI. V dropped 8 bases and J dropped 8 bases, with 13 bases sitting between them. The CDR3 runs to 12 residues. CDR3: CASGGSADEQFF. The CDR3 bases are TGTGCCAGCGGCGGGTCAGCCGATGAGCAGTTCTTC.

Only a few counts were recorded for this clone. The CDR3 nucleotides are TGCAGCGTTGAACGGGGGGATCACAATGAGCAGTTCTTC. It is translated as CSVERGDHNEQFF. The chain combines TRBV29-1 with TRBJ2-1; 7 bases fit TRBD2. CDR1 is SQVTM and CDR2 is ANQGSEA in the germline V gene. Trimming cost V 2 bases and J 5 bases; bases outside gene matches: 3. The CDR3 length is 13 residues.

This chain links TRBV6-5 with TRBJ1-1; D ambiguous. This CDR3 spans 13 amino acids. The germline V gene has CDR1 MNHEY and CDR2 SVGAGI. Between the trimmed V and J ends, which lost 6 bases and 3 bases, there was a span of 11 bases. This CDR3 is CASSRGRDTEAFF. In DNA form, the CDR3 reads TGTGCCAGCAGCCGGGGAAGGGACACTGAAGCTTTCTTT.

As to this clone: A much bigger clone sits one base away, suggesting this may be a read error. The chain carries TRBV6-5 and TRBJ1-5, with D perhaps TRBD1 (5 bases). Germline V lookup: CDR1 MNHEY, CDR2 SVGAGI. Trimming removed 7 bases at V and 4 bases at J, with 8 bases between. The CDR3 spans 12 residues. In nucleotides, the CDR3 is TGTGCCAGCAACGGGGGGAATCAGCCCCAGCATTTT. It specifies CASNGGNQPQHF.

The chain recombines TRBV15 with TRBJ1-1; D is possibly TRBD1 (6 bases). CDR1 and CDR2 (germline): LNHNV, YYDKDF (reference sequence). V shed 5 bases and J shed 2 bases, with 12 bases lying between them. The CDR3 length is 14 residues. The CDR3 sequence: CATSWGGGNTEAFF. CDR3 sequence (DNA): TGTGCCACCAGCTGGGGAGGGGGTAACACTGAAGCTTTCTTT. The entire variable domain, with the rest obtained from reference TRBV15 and TRBJ1-1, is as follows: DAMVIQNPRYQVTQFGKPVTLSCSQTLNHNVMYWYQQKSSQAPKLLFHYYDKDFNNEADTPDNFQSRRPNTSFCFLDIRSPGLGDTAMYLCATSWGGGNTEAFFGQGTRLTVV.

V usage is TRBV12-3 or TRBV12-4 and J usage is TRBJ1-2; D ambiguous. The CDR3 has 13 residues. V shed 5 bases and J shed 5 bases, with 12 bases lying between them. CDR3 sequence reads: CASSIDGFYGYTF. The CDR3 DNA is TGTGCCAGCAGTATCGACGGGTTTTATGGCTACACCTTC.

The rearrangement uses TRBV5-5 and TRBJ2-7; possibly TRBD1 for D (8 bases). The CDR3 is 16 residues long. Germline values: CDR1 SGHKS, CDR2 YYEKEE (reference sequence). V was pared by 3 bases and J by 5 bases, with 21 bases between. CDR3 residues: CASSSTGGTGGNEQYF. In DNA, the CDR3 is TGTGCCAGCAGCTCGACGGGAGGTACAGGGGGAAACGAGCAGTACTTC.

This chain joins TRBV28 and TRBJ1-4, with D uncertain. This CDR3 is built from 11 residues. The V end lost 5 bases, the J end lost 6 bases, and 4 bases lay between the germline ends. Germline assignment: CDR1 MDHEN and CDR2 SYDVKM. This CDR3 is CASSPDEKLFF. Written as DNA, the CDR3 is TGTGCCAGCAGTCCAGATGAAAAACTGTTTTTT.

The chain links TRBV9 to TRBJ1-4; a possible D gene is TRBD1 (5 bases). Germline V gives CDR1 SGDLS, CDR2 YYNGEE. Trimming pared 0 bases from V and 2 bases from J, leaving 8 bases between. This CDR3 contains 15 residues. The CDR3 loop reads CASSVAGGTNEKLFF. CDR3 in DNA: TGTGCCAGCAGCGTAGCGGGGGGGACTAATGAAAAACTGTTTTTT. The whole variable domain, remainder taken from reference TRBV9 and TRBJ1-4, is DSGVTQTPKHLITATGQRVTLRCSPRSGDLSVYWYQQSLDQGLQFLIQYYNGEERAKGNILERFSAQQFPDLHSELNLSSLELGDSALYFCASSVAGGTNEKLFFGSGTQLSVL.

The genes are TRBV24-1 and TRBJ2-3; D is perhaps TRBD2 (6 bases). Trimming shortened V by 4 bases and J by 7 bases, and 23 bases separated the two germline ends. The CDR3 is made up of 17 amino acids. The germline gives CDR1 KGHDR, CDR2 SFDVKD. CDR3 loop: CATSEGRRALRRNTQYF. CDR3 DNA: TGTGCCACCAGTGAGGGCCGGAGGGCCCTGCGGCGAAATACGCAGTATTTT.

CDR3 bases: TGTGCCTGGAGTGTACGGAGGGGTACCACAGATACGCAGTATTTT. Residues: CAWSVRRGTTDTQYF. The J gene is TRBJ2-3, the V gene TRBV30; a weak D match, TRBD2 (6 bases). Germline CDR1 and CDR2: GTSNPN and SVGIG (reference sequence). V was trimmed by 0 bases and J by 2 bases, leaving 12 bases between them. The CDR3 is 15 amino acids.

The chain links TRBV6-5 to TRBJ1-1; perhaps TRBD1 as D (6 bases). With 7 bases removed from V and 4 bases from J, the gap between germline ends came to 16 bases. Germline V lookup: CDR1 MNHEY, CDR2 SVGAGI. This CDR3 comprises 14 residues. This CDR3 reads CASTLGHPITEAFF. The CDR3 bases are TGTGCCAGCACGCTGGGACATCCGATCACTGAAGCTTTCTTT.

The chain is built from TRBV7-6 and TRBJ1-6; perhaps TRBD1 as D (6 bases). V was clipped by 5 bases and J by 7 bases, with 12 bases between them. The V gene's germline CDR1 is SGHVS and CDR2 FNYEAQ. This CDR3 has 14 amino acids. The CDR3, as DNA: TGTGCCAGCAGCCGGACAGACTCAAATTCACCCCTCCACTTT. It encodes CASSRTDSNSPLHF.

This clone was observed a few times. The rearrangement uses TRBV7-2 and TRBJ2-6, with unresolved D. V was shortened by 2 bases and J by 4 bases, with 3 bases between the two germline ends. CDR3 size: 13 residues. The germline gives CDR1 SGHTA, CDR2 FQGNSA. The CDR3 loop reads CASSLPGANVLTF. The CDR3 coding sequence is TGTGCCAGCAGCTTACCAGGGGCCAACGTCCTGACTTTC.

The chain joins TRBV5-1 to TRBJ1-4; unclear D gene. The germline gives CDR1 SGHRS, CDR2 YFSETQ. This CDR3 spans 14 amino acids. The V and J ends lost 2 bases and 0 bases respectively, with 5 bases between them. CDR3: CASSLEATNEKLFF. In nucleotides, the CDR3 is TGCGCCAGCAGCTTAGAGGCAACTAATGAAAAACTGTTTTTT.

V gene TRBV28 combines with J gene TRBJ2-1; 10 bases align to TRBD2. J was trimmed by 2 bases and V by 6 bases; bases with no gene match: 7. CDR3 size: 16 residues. CDR1 MDHEN and CDR2 SYDVKM come from the germline V gene. The CDR3: CASSPPLAGAYNEQFF. The CDR3 DNA reads TGTGCCAGCAGCCCACCTCTAGCGGGGGCCTACAATGAGCAGTTCTTC.

The chain couples TRBV4-1 to TRBJ1-5, with D possibly matching TRBD1 (6 bases). The CDR3 is made up of 16 amino acids. The ends were cut back, 0 bases at V and 3 bases at J, with 12 bases in the middle. Germline V gives CDR1 MGHRA, CDR2 YSYEKL. CDR3 loop: CASSQEGGQTNQPQHF. In DNA form, the CDR3 reads TGCGCCAGCAGCCAAGAGGGTGGACAGACCAATCAGCCCCAGCATTTT.

Points on this clone: A read error may account for a junction end that differs from germline. This sequence joins TRBV20-1 and TRBJ1-1, with D perhaps TRBD1 (5 bases). Germline V lookup: CDR1 DFQATT, CDR2 SNEGSKA (reference sequence). This CDR3 contains 10 residues. The CDR3 is CQPSGAAGIF. CDR3 sequence (DNA): TGCCAACCTAGCGGGGCAGCCGGAATCTTT.

The rearrangement links TRBV7-9 to TRBJ1-2; D is perhaps TRBD1 (6 bases). V gave up 3 bases and J gave up 6 bases, with 11 bases separating them. Germline CDR1 SEHNR, CDR2 FQNEAQ (reference sequence). The CDR3 spans 13 residues. Here the CDR3 reads CASSFGQNHGYTF. In DNA form, the CDR3 reads TGTGCCAGCAGCTTCGGACAGAACCATGGCTACACCTTC.

This chain connects TRBV9 to TRBJ2-1; TRBD2 is a possible D gene (5 bases). Germline lookup yields CDR1 SGDLS and CDR2 YYNGEE. There are 14 residues in the CDR3. The V and J ends lost 1 base and 3 bases respectively, with 8 bases between them. The CDR3 spells CASSVSEVYNEQFF. CDR3 sequence (DNA): TGTGCCAGCAGCGTATCGGAGGTCTACAATGAGCAGTTCTTC. Together with reference TRBV9 and TRBJ2-1, the CDR3 gives the full variable domain: DSGVTQTPKHLITATGQRVTLRCSPRSGDLSVYWYQQSLDQGLQFLIQYYNGEERAKGNILERFSAQQFPDLHSELNLSSLELGDSALYFCASSVSEVYNEQFFGPGTRLTVL.